This TCR beta chain was identified during a study of shared clonotypes between healthy human individuals. The germline gives CDR1 SNHLY, CDR2 FYNNEI. The CDR3 sequence is 15 residues long. Trimming removed 8 bases from V and 0 bases from J, with 16 bases in between. TCRdb's copy holds only in-frame clones and misses some; the assay was immunoSEQ multiplex PCR. The sample consists of about 680,000 clones, roughly 78% of them appearing once. The rearrangement uses TRBV2 and TRBJ1-2, with D hard to call. This sequence originates from a woman aged 25 to 39 in good health. The specimen was memory CD4+ T cells sorted from blood. Stated subset: CD45RA-negative fraction. The CDR3 nucleotides read TGTGCCAGCGATGACGGTAGAGGAGCTAACTATGGCTACACCTTC. It is translated as CASDDGRGANYGYTF.